This T cell receptor (beta chain) was identified during a study of siplizumab effects on memory and regulatory T cells. Study-level points and caveats: Some alloreactive sequences were traceable to unstimulated CD4+ memory cells, and siplizumab significantly reduced them. The diversity of naive T cells seemed greater than that of memory cells, and their alloresponse contribution seemed major.

CDR1 and CDR2 (germline): PRHDT, FYEKMQ (reference sequence). V lost 2 bases and J lost 3, with 10 bases in between. The CDR3 length is 14 residues. Remarks on this clone: Its antigen is currently unknown.

Assay used: immunoSEQ multiplex PCR; TCRdb lists only in-frame clones, some missing. This table has about 72,000 clones, under 95% appearing once. V and J are TRBV13 and TRBJ1-1; D not certain. Input material: CD8+ T cells sorted from blood. The TCR originated in a human donor in good health. The CDR3 DNA sequence: TGTGCCAGCAGCTTATCAGGCAAGTACACTGAAGCTTTCTTT. Amino acid sequence: CASSLSGKYTEAFF.